This is a list of T cell receptor beta chains from one sample in a study of cytomegalovirus exposure and HLA in healthy donors. The assay was immunoSEQ multiplex PCR, and TCRdb's table has in-frame clones only and misses some. The sample has tens of thousands of clones; 79% are singletons. The material sequenced was PBMCs. The receptors derive from a woman in her forties in good health and CMV-seropositive. CDR3s include the opening cysteine and the closing phenylalanine or tryptophan. D genes are given only for firm matches.

D gene,V gene,CDR3 protein
.,TRBV4-1,CASSQRDSSGNTIYF
.,TRBV9,CASSVQGSGHGYTF
.,TRBV19,CASSISAQGLETQYF
TRBD2,TRBV4-2,CASSQVRRGSIPETQYF
.,TRBV2,CASSPFVDTEAFF
.,TRBV9,CASSVGVFAGTNEKLFF
TRBD1,TRBV5-1,CASSQGVTQYF
.,TRBV15,CATSRGGRLSSYEQYF
.,TRBV6-1,CASSYTTGGYGYTF
.,TRBV10-1,CASSEYRSSYNSPLHF
TRBD1,TRBV4-2,CASSLSGTGDLEQFF
TRBD2,TRBV7-8,CASSHLAGSPNEQYF
.,TRBV7-2,CASTSGEGPRILMNTEAFF
.,TRBV19,CASNPEVEWNTGELFF
TRBD2,TRBV18,CASSPPGSGGWDEQFF
.,TRBV6-6,CASNQGTKNIQYF
TRBD1,TRBV2,CASSEALGDRAYEQYF
.,TRBV29-1,CSVDAFVPGSDEQYF
.,TRBV7-6,CASSLNGESLKEQFF
.,TRBV28,CASRVREGSPLHF
.,TRBV6-5,CASSSRQGISYEQYF
TRBD2,TRBV18,CASSTRTSSLRETQYF
TRBD1,TRBV2,CASSEYGQGFKDEQYF
.,TRBV2,CASSPLGSSGNTIYF
.,TRBV5-1,CASSFGDTGELFF
TRBD2,TRBV7-3,CASSQSGVADTQYF
.,TRBV5-6,CASSFGSSKEAFF
.,TRBV9,CASSVGPIGSSYEQYF
TRBD2,TRBV30,CAWSRGGALSYEQYF
.,TRBV23-1,CASKLRDQYEQYF
.,TRBV7-9,CASSLLQGYEQYF
TRBD2,TRBV4-2,CASSQGGGPGTSGGQNTGELFF
TRBD2,TRBV6-1,CASSEQWREARYEQYF
.,TRBV6-6,CASTLTRENYGYTF
TRBD2,TRBV5-4,CASSLGLAGGLGFSDTQYF
TRBD2,TRBV5-4,CASSSGASGNTGELFF
.,TRBV30,CARTVRSGNTIYF
.,TRBV14,CASSQDRTQYF
TRBD2,TRBV6-5,CASLGGYGTGELFF
TRBD2,TRBV27,CASSLFYEREVTYEQYF
.,TRBV2,CASSNSYGYTF
.,TRBV5-1,CASSLEARRVQYF
.,TRBV4-1,CASSQPTDPQRGANVLTF
TRBD2,TRBV2,CASSLDDNAGTKFEQFF
TRBD1,TRBV7-9,CASSLWTGGGNQPQHF
.,TRBV21-1,CASPVTGYNQPQHF